This entry lists 8 T cell receptor beta chains sequenced from one sample in a study of PD-L1 blockade in urothelial cancer (dated by TCRdb to 2015 to 2018). Taken with the paper, the label for time point translates to: peripheral blood 6 weeks after treatment start. Libraries were built with the immunoSEQ multiplex PCR assay. As stored in TCRdb, this immuneACCESS dataset retains in-frame rearrangements with V and J assigned. A fraction of the clones does not appear; measured against another copy, unresolved V genes explain less than half of the discrepancy, and the remainder lacks a known reason. In all, the sample holds about 130,000 clones, and about 84% of those were seen once. Of the sample, 2% to 2.5% is held by the ten largest clones. This specimen was PBMCs, taken around atezolizumab (anti-PD-L1) treatment. These receptors were taken from a man between 45 and 60 years old with urothelial cancer.

The V call is TRBV21-1, the J call TRBJ2-6; the DNA was not used to check the table's D call, TRBD2. TRBV21-1 is a listed pseudogene. The CDR3 spans 19 residues. DNA for the CDR3: TGTGCCAGCAGCGCAACGGGGGGACGGCGCCGGAACGGGGCCAACGTCCTGACTTTC. Protein sequence: CASSATGGRRRNGANVLTF.

The CDR3 bases are TGCGCCAGCAGCTTGAATCAGGGGGTGACCACTGAAGCTTTCTTT. Its translation: CASSLNQGVTTEAFF. The chain links TRBV5-1 to TRBJ1-1, with TRBD1 matching over 7 bases. There are 15 residues in the CDR3. CDR1 and CDR2 (germline): SGHRS, YFSETQ. V was clipped by 1 base and J by 4 bases; unmatched bases: 7.

This clone was seen only a few times. The V and J genes are TRBV21-1 and TRBJ2-3; no check of the table's D call, TRBD2, against the DNA was made. TRBV21-1 is a recognized pseudogene. The CDR3 is made up of 15 amino acids. The CDR3 reads CATRLAGDAVDTQYF. The CDR3 DNA sequence: TGTGCCACTCGACTAGCAGGGGATGCAGTGGATACGCAGTATTTT.

The V gene is TRBV6-1, the J gene TRBJ1-2; D is possibly TRBD1 (6 bases). This CDR3 spans 15 amino acids. Trimming removed 2 bases from V and 4 bases from J, with 14 bases in between. Germline V lookup: CDR1 MNHNS, CDR2 SASEGT. In DNA, the CDR3 is TGTGCCAGCAGTGAACCAGGGGAGATCGGCTATGGCTACACCTTC. Translation: CASSEPGEIGYGYTF.

The chain combines TRBV5-1 with TRBJ2-1, with 14 bases aligning to TRBD2. The germline V gene has CDR1 SGHRS and CDR2 YFSETQ. With 3 bases clipped from V and 8 bases from J, the junction kept 4 bases outside the gene matches. This CDR3 has 15 amino acids. DNA for the CDR3: TGCGCCAGCAGCTCGGGACTAGCGGGGGTCCATGAGCAGTTCTTC. Translation gives CASSSGLAGVHEQFF.

This clone was counted at least ten times. At the DNA level, this CDR3 is encoded by other sequences in the same sample as well. The chain uses TRBV9 and TRBJ2-2; D remains ambiguous. CDR3 size: 13 residues. The V gene's germline CDR1 is SGDLS and CDR2 YYNGEE. V was trimmed by 4 bases and J by 4 bases, leaving 8 bases between them. CDR3 protein: CASSPSITGELFF. The CDR3 DNA reads TGTGCCAGCAGCCCGAGTATCACCGGGGAGCTGTTTTTT.

This clone has more than one count but fewer than ten. The chain is built from TRBV2 and TRBJ1-1; perhaps TRBD1 as D (6 bases). Trimming stripped 9 bases from V and 5 bases from J, with 13 bases between. The CDR3 sequence is 12 residues long. CDR1 is SNHLY and CDR2 is FYNNEI in the germline V gene. The CDR3 loop is CASPSRGTEAFF. The CDR3 DNA reads as TGTGCCAGTCCCTCCAGGGGAACTGAAGCTTTCTTT.

The chain joins TRBV15 to TRBJ2-7, with TRBD2 matching 7 bases. Germline CDR1 LNHNV, CDR2 YYDKDF (reference sequence). There are 14 residues in the CDR3. Trimming took 0 bases from V and 2 from J; bases not matched to a gene: 1. The CDR3 here is CATSREGGTYEQYF. The CDR3 DNA reads TGTGCCACCAGCAGAGAGGGGGGGACCTACGAGCAGTACTTC.